A selection of T cell receptor beta chains follows, all from one sample in a study of cytomegalovirus exposure and HLA in healthy donors. The repertoire was sequenced with immunoSEQ multiplex PCR; TCRdb's copy has only in-frame clones and lacks some. The sample has roughly 190,000 clones. The specimen sequenced was PBMCs. The source of these receptors is a man aged 25 to 40 in good health and CMV-seronegative. CDR3s include the opening cysteine and the closing phenylalanine or tryptophan. D genes are given only for firm matches.

CDR3 DNA,CDR3 protein,D gene,J gene,V gene
TGTGCCAGCAGCTCCGCGGGGAGTCGGGGGGAGCAGTTCTTC,CASSSAGSRGEQFF,NA,TRBJ2-1,TRBV13
TGTGCCAGCAGTTACTCCTACAATGAGCAGTTCTTC,CASSYSYNEQFF,NA,TRBJ2-1,TRBV9
TGTGCCAGCAGTCCCCATAGGACAGGGATTTACGAGCAGTACTTC,CASSPHRTGIYEQYF,TRBD1,TRBJ2-7,TRBV28
TGTGCTAGTGGTTTGGATCGGACAGGGATAAGCTCCTACGAGCAGTACTTC,CASGLDRTGISSYEQYF,TRBD1,TRBJ2-7,TRBV12-5
TGTGCCAGCCGACTAGCGGGGGTGGATACGCAGTATTTT,CASRLAGVDTQYF,TRBD2,TRBJ2-3,TRBV2
TGTGCCAGCAGTTGGAGCGGGAGCGCAGATACGCAGTATTTT,CASSWSGSADTQYF,TRBD2,TRBJ2-3,TRBV27
TGTGCCAGTAGTATAGCGGGGATAACTAATGAAAAACTGTTTTTT,CASSIAGITNEKLFF,NA,TRBJ1-4,TRBV19
TGCACCAGCAGCCAAGATCACTTGGACAGGGGGCCTTCTTACTCCTACGAGCAGTACTTC,CTSSQDHLDRGPSYSYEQYF,NA,TRBJ2-7,TRBV1
TGTGCCAGCAGCTTTGGAAGGGGGACGATTGAGCAGTACTTC,CASSFGRGTIEQYF,NA,TRBJ2-7,TRBV5-4
TGTGCCAGCAGCTTAGCGGCTAGCGGGGTCCAAGAGACCCAGTACTTC,CASSLAASGVQETQYF,TRBD2,TRBJ2-5,TRBV7-8
TGTGCCAGCAGTTACATACAGGGGCCCCAGCATTTT,CASSYIQGPQHF,NA,TRBJ1-5,TRBV6-6
TGTGCCAGCTCTCCTACCCCCCCAGACTACTATGGCTACACCTTC,CASSPTPPDYYGYTF,NA,TRBJ1-2,TRBV18
TGTGCCGGAGGGACTAGCGGGAGTACCGGGGAGCTGTTTTTT,CAGGTSGSTGELFF,TRBD2,TRBJ2-2,TRBV6-6
TGCGCCAGCAGTGGGGCTAGCGGGGGTAGTGAGCAGTTCTTC,CASSGASGGSEQFF,TRBD2,TRBJ2-1,TRBV10-1
TGTGCCAGCAGTGACCGACAGGAGTGGAATGAAAAACTGTTTTTT,CASSDRQEWNEKLFF,NA,TRBJ1-4,TRBV6-1
TGTGCCAGCAGCCCCAGCGGGCGGGGAGGTAATTCACCCCTCCACTTT,CASSPSGRGGNSPLHF,NA,TRBJ1-6,TRBV5-5
TGCGCCAGCAGCCAAGATCCAGCGGGAAGATACAATGAGCAGTTCTTC,CASSQDPAGRYNEQFF,TRBD2,TRBJ2-1,TRBV4-1
TGTGCCAGCAGCTTAGTCGGGAGTAGGGGCGGCACCGGGGAGCTGTTTTTT,CASSLVGSRGGTGELFF,NA,TRBJ2-2,TRBV7-9
TGTGCCAGTAACGGCAGGGATAGCAATCAGCCCCAGCATTTT,CASNGRDSNQPQHF,NA,TRBJ1-5,TRBV19
TGTGCCAGCAGCTTGGGACTTGGCTACGAGCAGTACTTC,CASSLGLGYEQYF,NA,TRBJ2-7,TRBV5-4
TGTGCCACCAGCAGAGACCCACAGGGACGAAATGAAAAACTGTTTTTT,CATSRDPQGRNEKLFF,NA,TRBJ1-4,TRBV15
TGTGCCAGCAGCTCCGTTTACTACGAGCAGTACTTC,CASSSVYYEQYF,NA,TRBJ2-7,TRBV7-9
TGTGCCAGCAGCTTAGCGTCAGGGGTTGATACAGATACGCAGTATTTT,CASSLASGVDTDTQYF,NA,TRBJ2-3,TRBV7-6